This TCR beta chain was sequenced in a study of T-cell reconstitution after alpha-beta-depleted transplantation in children. The TCRbeta library incorporated unique molecular identifiers. TCRdb analysed the PCR reads with MiXCR anew, one entry per CDR3 protein. Among almost 500,000 distinct CDR3 sequences, under 12% were seen once, and the ten largest hold approximately 2%. Study observations and caveats: TCRbeta diversity was high at day 60 in some patients (a result of surviving recipient T cells and thymic progenitors).

This clonotype was counted between two and nine times. The antigen is undetermined. The source was PBMCs, collected before TCRalphabeta/CD19-depleted stem cell transplant. The sequence was collected from a child aged 2 to 10 with inherited bone marrow failure, due to receive a stem cell transplant.

CDR3: CSALRGNTGELFF. The CDR3 nucleotides read TGCAGTGCCCTCCGTGGGAACACCGGGGAGCTGTTTTTT. This chain links TRBV20-1 with TRBJ2-2; D is unclear. The CDR3 covers 13 residues. V gave up 6 bases and J gave up 1 base, with 9 bases separating them. Per the germline V gene, CDR1 is DFQATT and CDR2 is SNEGSKA (reference sequence).